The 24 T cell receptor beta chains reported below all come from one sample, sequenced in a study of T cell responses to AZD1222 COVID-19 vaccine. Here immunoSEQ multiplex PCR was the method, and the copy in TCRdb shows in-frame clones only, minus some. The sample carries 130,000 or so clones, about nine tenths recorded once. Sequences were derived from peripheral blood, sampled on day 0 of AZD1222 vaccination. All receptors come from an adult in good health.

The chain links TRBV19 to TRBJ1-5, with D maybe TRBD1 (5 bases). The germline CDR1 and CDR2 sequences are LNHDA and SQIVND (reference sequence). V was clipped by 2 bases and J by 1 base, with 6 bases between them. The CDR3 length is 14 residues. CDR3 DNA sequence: TGTGCCAGTAGTATACGACAGAGCAATCAGCCCCAGCATTTT. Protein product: CASSIRQSNQPQHF.

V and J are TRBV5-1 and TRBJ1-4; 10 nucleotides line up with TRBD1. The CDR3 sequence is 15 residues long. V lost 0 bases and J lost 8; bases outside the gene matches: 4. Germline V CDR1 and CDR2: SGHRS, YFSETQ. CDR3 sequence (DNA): TGCGCCAGCAGCTTGGAGGGACAGGGGAGCGAAAAACTGTTTTTT. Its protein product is CASSLEGQGSEKLFF.

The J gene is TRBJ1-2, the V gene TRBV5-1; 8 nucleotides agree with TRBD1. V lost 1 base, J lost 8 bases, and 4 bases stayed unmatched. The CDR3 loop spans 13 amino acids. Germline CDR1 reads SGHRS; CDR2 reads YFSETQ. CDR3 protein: CASSLSGGEGYTF. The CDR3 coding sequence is TGCGCCAGCAGCTTGTCAGGGGGCGAAGGCTACACCTTC.

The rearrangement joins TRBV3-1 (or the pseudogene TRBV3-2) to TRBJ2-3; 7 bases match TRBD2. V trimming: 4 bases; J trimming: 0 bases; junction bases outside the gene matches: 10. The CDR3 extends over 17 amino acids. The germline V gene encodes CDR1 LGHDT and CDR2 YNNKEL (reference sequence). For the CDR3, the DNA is TGTGCCAGCAGCCTTTACCCCGGGAGGACTAGCACAGATACGCAGTATTTT. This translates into CASSLYPGRTSTDTQYF.

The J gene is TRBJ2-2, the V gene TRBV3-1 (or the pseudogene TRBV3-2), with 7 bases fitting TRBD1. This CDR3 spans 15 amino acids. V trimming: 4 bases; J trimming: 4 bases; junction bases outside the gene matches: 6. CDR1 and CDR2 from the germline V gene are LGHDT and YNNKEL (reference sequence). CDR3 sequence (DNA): TGTGCCAGCAGCCGACAGGGCTCGGGCACCGGGGAGCTGTTTTTT. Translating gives CASSRQGSGTGELFF.

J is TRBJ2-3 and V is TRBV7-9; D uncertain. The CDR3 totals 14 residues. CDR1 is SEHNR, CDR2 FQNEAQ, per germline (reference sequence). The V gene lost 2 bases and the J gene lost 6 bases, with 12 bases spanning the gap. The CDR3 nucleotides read TGTGCCAGCAGCTTATCATTCTCCGGTGATACGCAGTATTTT. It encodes CASSLSFSGDTQYF.

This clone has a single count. CDR3 DNA: TGTGCCTGGAGTCTTGACAGGAACACTGAAGCTTTCTTT. It specifies CAWSLDRNTEAFF. The chain is built from TRBV30 and TRBJ1-1; the D gene is possibly TRBD1 (5 bases). The germline V gene encodes CDR1 GTSNPN and CDR2 SVGIG (reference sequence). With 2 bases removed from V and 1 base from J, the gap between germline ends came to 8 bases. This CDR3 spans 13 amino acids.

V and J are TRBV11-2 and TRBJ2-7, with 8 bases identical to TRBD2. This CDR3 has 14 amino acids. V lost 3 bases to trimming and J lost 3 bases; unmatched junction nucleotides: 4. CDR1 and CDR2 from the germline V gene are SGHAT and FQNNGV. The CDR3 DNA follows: TGTGCCAGCAGCTTGGGACTAGGAGTCTACGAGCAGTACTTC. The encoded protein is CASSLGLGVYEQYF.

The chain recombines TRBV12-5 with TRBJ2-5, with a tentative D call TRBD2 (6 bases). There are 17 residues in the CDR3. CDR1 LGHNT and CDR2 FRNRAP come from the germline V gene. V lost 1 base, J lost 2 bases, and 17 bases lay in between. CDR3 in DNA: TGTGCTAGTGGTTTGGGAATCGGTGCGGGATCTCAAGAGACCCAGTACTTC. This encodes CASGLGIGAGSQETQYF.

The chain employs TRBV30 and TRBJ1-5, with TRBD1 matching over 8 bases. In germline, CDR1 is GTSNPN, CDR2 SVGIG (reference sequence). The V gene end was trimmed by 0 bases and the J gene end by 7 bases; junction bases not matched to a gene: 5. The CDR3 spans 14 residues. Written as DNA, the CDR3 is TGTGCCTGGAGTGTTTCAGGGGGCGGGCAGCCCCAGCATTTT. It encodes CAWSVSGGGQPQHF.

The CDR3 sequence: CASSESLAGFFNQPQHF. The CDR3, as DNA: TGTGCCAGCAGTGAATCTCTGGCAGGGTTTTTCAATCAGCCCCAGCATTTT. This chain joins TRBV6-1 and TRBJ1-5; TRBD1 might be the D (5 bases). V gave up 2 bases and J gave up 3 bases, with 17 bases separating them. Germline V gives CDR1 MNHNS, CDR2 SASEGT. The CDR3 runs 17 residues.

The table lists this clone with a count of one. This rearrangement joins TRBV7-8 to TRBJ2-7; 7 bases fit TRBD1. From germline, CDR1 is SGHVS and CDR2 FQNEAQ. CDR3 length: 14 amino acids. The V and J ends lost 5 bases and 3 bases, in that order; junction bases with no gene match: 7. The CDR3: CASSMDRSGYEQYF. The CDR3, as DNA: TGTGCCAGCAGCATGGACAGGTCTGGCTACGAGCAGTACTTC. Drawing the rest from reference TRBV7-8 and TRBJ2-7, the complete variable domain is GAGVSQSPRYKVAKRGQDVALRCDPISGHVSLFWYQQALGQGPEFLTYFQNEAQLDKSGLPSDRFFAERPEGSVSTLKIQRTQQEDSAVYLCASSMDRSGYEQYFGPGTRLTVT.

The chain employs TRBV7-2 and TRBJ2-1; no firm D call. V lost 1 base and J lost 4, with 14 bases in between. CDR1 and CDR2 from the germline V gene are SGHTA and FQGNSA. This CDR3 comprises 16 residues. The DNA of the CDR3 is TGTGCCAGCAGCTTAGACCACTCGAATTTTTACAATGAGCAGTTCTTC. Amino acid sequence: CASSLDHSNFYNEQFF.

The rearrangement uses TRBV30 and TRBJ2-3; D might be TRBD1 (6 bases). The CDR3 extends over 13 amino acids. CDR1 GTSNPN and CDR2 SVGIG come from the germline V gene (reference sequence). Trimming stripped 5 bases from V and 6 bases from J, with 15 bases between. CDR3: CAWGMGAGDTQYF. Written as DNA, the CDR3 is TGTGCCTGGGGTATGGGGGCTGGGGATACGCAGTATTTT.

The DNA of the CDR3 is TGTGCCAGCAGTTTACGTCCCAGTTATAGCAATCAGCCCCAGCATTTT. Translating it yields CASSLRPSYSNQPQHF. The V and J genes are TRBV28 and TRBJ1-5, with no clear D. CDR3 size: 16 residues. The V gene's germline CDR1 is MDHEN and CDR2 SYDVKM. Trimming cost V 2 bases and J 0 bases, with 11 bases left between them.

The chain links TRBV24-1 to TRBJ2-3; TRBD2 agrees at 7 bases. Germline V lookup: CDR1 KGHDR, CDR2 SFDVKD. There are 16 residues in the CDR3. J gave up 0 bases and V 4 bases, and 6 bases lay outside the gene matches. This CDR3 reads CATSDTLSGSTDTQYF. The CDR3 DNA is TGTGCCACCAGTGACACACTTAGCGGGAGCACAGATACGCAGTATTTT.

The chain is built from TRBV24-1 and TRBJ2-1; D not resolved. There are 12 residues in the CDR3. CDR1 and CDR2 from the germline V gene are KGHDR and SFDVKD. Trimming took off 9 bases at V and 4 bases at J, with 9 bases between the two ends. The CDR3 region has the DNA TGTGCCACCGGTAGCCGTTACAATGAGCAGTTCTTC. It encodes CATGSRYNEQFF.

The CDR3 spells CAWSATGGGTDTQYF. The CDR3 DNA reads as TGTGCCTGGAGTGCGACAGGGGGGGGTACAGATACGCAGTATTTT. This sequence joins TRBV30 and TRBJ2-3, with 9 bases matching TRBD1. Germline lookup yields CDR1 GTSNPN and CDR2 SVGIG (reference sequence). Trimming took 1 base from V and 3 from J; bases not matched to a gene: 5. The CDR3 has 15 residues.

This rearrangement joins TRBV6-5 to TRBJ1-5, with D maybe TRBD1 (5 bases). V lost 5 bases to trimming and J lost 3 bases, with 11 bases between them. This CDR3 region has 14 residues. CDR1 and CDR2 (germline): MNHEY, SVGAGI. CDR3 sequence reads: CASSTGGNNQPQHF. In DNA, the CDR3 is TGTGCCAGCAGTACTGGGGGGAACAATCAGCCCCAGCATTTT.

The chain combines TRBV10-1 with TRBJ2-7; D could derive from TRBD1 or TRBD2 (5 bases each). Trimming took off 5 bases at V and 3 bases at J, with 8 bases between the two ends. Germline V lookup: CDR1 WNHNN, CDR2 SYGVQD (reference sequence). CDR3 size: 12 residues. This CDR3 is CASSRDLYEQYF. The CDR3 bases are TGCGCCAGCAGTAGGGACCTCTACGAGCAGTACTTC.

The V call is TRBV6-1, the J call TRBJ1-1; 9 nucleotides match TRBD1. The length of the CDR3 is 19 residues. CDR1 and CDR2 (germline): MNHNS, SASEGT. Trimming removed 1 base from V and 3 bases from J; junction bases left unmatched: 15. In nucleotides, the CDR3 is TGTGCCAGCAGTGAAGTCCGGGGGACAGGGAGGGGGTTGTACACTGAAGCTTTCTTT. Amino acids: CASSEVRGTGRGLYTEAFF.

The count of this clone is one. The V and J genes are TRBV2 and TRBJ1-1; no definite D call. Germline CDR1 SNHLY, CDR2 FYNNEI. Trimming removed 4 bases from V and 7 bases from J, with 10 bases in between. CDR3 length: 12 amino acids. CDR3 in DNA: TGTGCCAGCAGTGGATCTGGAGGTGAAGCTTTCTTT. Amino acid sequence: CASSGSGGEAFF.

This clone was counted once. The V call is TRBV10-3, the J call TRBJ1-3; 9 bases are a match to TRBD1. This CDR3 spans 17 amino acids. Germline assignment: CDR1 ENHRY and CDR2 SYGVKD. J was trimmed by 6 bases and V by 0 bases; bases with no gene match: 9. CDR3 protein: CAISESGTGLKTNTIYF. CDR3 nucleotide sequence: TGTGCCATCAGTGAGTCCGGGACAGGGTTGAAAACAAACACCATATATTTT.

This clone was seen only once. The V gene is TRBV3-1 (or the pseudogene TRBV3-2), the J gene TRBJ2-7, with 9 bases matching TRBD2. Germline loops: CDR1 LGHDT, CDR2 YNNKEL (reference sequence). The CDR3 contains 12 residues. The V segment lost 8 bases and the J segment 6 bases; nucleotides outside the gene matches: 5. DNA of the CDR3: TGTGCCAGCGGGGCGGGGGGGCGCGAGCAGTACTTC. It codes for CASGAGGREQYF.